Listed here are 25 T cell receptor beta chains from one sample, sequenced in a study of cytomegalovirus exposure and HLA in healthy donors. Researchers ran the PCR with 60 Vbeta and 13 Jbeta primers. Here immunoSEQ multiplex PCR was the method, and the copy in TCRdb shows in-frame clones only, minus some. The sample contains about 130,000 clones, roughly 74% of which appear only once. Sample: PBMCs. Every receptor here comes from a woman aged 50 to 60 in good health and CMV-seropositive.

The chain combines TRBV10-1 with TRBJ2-3; TRBD2 matches 11 bases. Germline V gives CDR1 WNHNN, CDR2 SYGVQD (reference sequence). The V segment lost 5 bases and the J segment 7 bases; nucleotides outside the gene matches: 5. There are 14 residues in the CDR3. The CDR3 loop reads CASSQTSGGNTQYF. In nucleotides, the CDR3 is TGCGCCAGCAGTCAAACTAGCGGGGGCAATACGCAGTATTTT.

The rearrangement links TRBV11-2 to TRBJ2-5, with D perhaps TRBD1 (7 bases). CDR3 length: 17 residues. Trimming stripped 2 bases from V and 5 bases from J, with 21 bases between. Germline values: CDR1 SGHAT, CDR2 FQNNGV. In nucleotides, the CDR3 is TGTGCCAGCAGCTTACGGCCTGCCCTCGGGGGACAGGAGACCCAGTACTTC. Residues: CASSLRPALGGQETQYF.

V gene TRBV4-1 combines with J gene TRBJ1-2; D is unresolved. Germline CDR1 MGHRA, CDR2 YSYEKL. The CDR3 loop spans 15 amino acids. The V and J ends lost 4 bases and 0 bases respectively, with 12 bases between them. The CDR3 DNA reads TGCGCCAGCAGCCCCCCCCTGGAGGCTAACTATGGCTACACCTTC. Amino acids: CASSPPLEANYGYTF.

In regard to this clone: Other DNA sequences from this sample encode an identical CDR3 as well. The chain uses TRBV29-1 and TRBJ2-2, with 10 positions matching TRBD2. This CDR3 region has 14 residues. CDR1 SQVTM and CDR2 ANQGSEA come from the germline V gene. Trimming cost V 4 bases and J 4 bases; bases outside gene matches: 3. As DNA, the CDR3 is TGCAGCGTTGGACTAGCGGGTGGCACCGGGGAGCTGTTTTTT. Translated: CSVGLAGGTGELFF.

The rearrangement links TRBV5-4 to TRBJ2-1; TRBD1 aligns across 7 bases. CDR1 is SGHNT, CDR2 YYREEE, per germline (reference sequence). The CDR3 length is 17 residues. V lost 3 bases and J lost 4; bases outside the gene matches: 13. CDR3 in DNA: TGTGCCAGCAGCTCCGACCAAAGACAGGGCTGGTACAATGAGCAGTTCTTC. Protein product: CASSSDQRQGWYNEQFF.

The chain is built from TRBV5-5 and TRBJ1-5; TRBD1 agrees at 8 bases. The germline gives CDR1 SGHKS, CDR2 YYEKEE (reference sequence). Trimming removed 3 bases from V and 2 bases from J; junction bases left unmatched: 7. The CDR3 length is 16 residues. The CDR3 coding sequence is TGTGCCAGCAGCTGGTTGACAGGGGAGGGCAATCAGCCCCAGCATTTT. Translated, it gives CASSWLTGEGNQPQHF.

V usage is TRBV10-3 and J usage is TRBJ2-1; 10 nucleotides match TRBD2. After removal of 4 bases from V and 5 bases from J, the junction contained 8 bases not matched to a gene. The CDR3 is made up of 16 amino acids. Germline-derived CDR1 and CDR2 are ENHRY and SYGVKD. The CDR3 bases are TGTGCCATCAGTGCGGTTGTAGCGGGGGGACACAATGAGCAGTTCTTC. Translation: CAISAVVAGGHNEQFF.

This clone appeared a few times. The rearrangement joins TRBV18 to TRBJ1-4; 7 bases are shared with TRBD1. This CDR3 contains 18 residues. Germline trimming cut 3 bases from V and 4 bases from J; bases unmatched to any gene: 14. Looked up from germline, CDR1 is KGHSH and CDR2 is LQKENI. CDR3 nucleotide sequence: TGTGCCAGCTCACCCTTACAAAACAGGGGACTGAATAATGAAAAACTGTTTTTT. Encoded protein: CASSPLQNRGLNNEKLFF.

V is TRBV7-2 and J is TRBJ2-1; 9 nucleotides match TRBD2. Germline V gene lookup returns CDR1 SGHTA and CDR2 FQGNSA. CDR3 length: 17 amino acids. Trimming took 2 bases from V and 4 from J; bases not matched to a gene: 9. The CDR3 bases are TGTGCCAGCAGCTTAAGTCCTCGGCGGGGGGGGTACAATGAGCAGTTCTTC. This translates into CASSLSPRRGGYNEQFF.

V and J are TRBV19 and TRBJ1-5; 7 positions agree with TRBD1. The CDR3 runs to 13 residues. Germline V lookup: CDR1 LNHDA, CDR2 SQIVND (reference sequence). V shed 5 bases and J 4 bases; nucleotides not matched to a gene: 2. The CDR3 loop is CASSDRVNQPQHF. The CDR3 DNA follows: TGTGCCAGTAGTGACAGGGTAAATCAGCCCCAGCATTTT. Filled out from reference TRBV19 and TRBJ1-5, the complete variable domain reads DGGITQSPKYLFRKEGQNVTLSCEQNLNHDAMYWYRQDPGQGLRLIYYSQIVNDFQKGDIAEGYSVSREKKESFPLTVTSAQKNPTAFYLCASSDRVNQPQHFGDGTRLSIL.

The chain's CDR3 is CAGGDRYGNQPQHF. The CDR3 bases are TGTGCCGGAGGAGACAGGTACGGCAATCAGCCCCAGCATTTT. The chain couples TRBV6-1 to TRBJ1-5; D may be TRBD1 (6 bases). CDR3 length: 14 amino acids. CDR1 MNHNS and CDR2 SASEGT come from the germline V gene. The V end was cut by 11 bases, the J end by 2 bases, with 16 bases between.

This clone is classed as medium-sized. The chain couples TRBV19 to TRBJ2-2; D call uncertain. Germline lookup yields CDR1 LNHDA and CDR2 SQIVND (reference sequence). There are 15 residues in the CDR3. V lost 3 bases and J 0 bases, leaving 8 bases between the germline ends. The chain's CDR3 is CASSIIVANTGELFF. The DNA for the CDR3 is TGTGCCAGTAGTATTATAGTTGCGAACACCGGGGAGCTGTTTTTT.

The gene calls are TRBV5-8 and TRBJ2-7; D is perhaps TRBD1 (5 bases). The V gene's germline CDR1 is SGHTS and CDR2 YDEGEE. Trimming stripped 1 base from V and 1 base from J, with 6 bases between. The CDR3 consists of 13 residues. This CDR3 reads CASSLRQSYEQYF. In nucleotides, the CDR3 is TGTGCCAGCAGCTTGAGACAGTCCTACGAGCAGTACTTC.

There are a few counts of this clone. The CDR3 here is CASSPRYRGGNEQFF. The CDR3 DNA reads TGTGCCAGCAGCCCCCGTTATCGAGGGGGCAATGAGCAGTTCTTC. The rearrangement uses TRBV9 and TRBJ2-1; a weak D match, TRBD1 (6 bases). Per the germline V gene, CDR1 is SGDLS and CDR2 is YYNGEE. This CDR3 contains 15 residues. V shed 4 bases and J shed 6 bases, with 17 bases lying between them.

The sample holds a few counts of this clone. The CDR3 region is CASSFTGIRTEAFF. CDR3 DNA sequence: TGCGCCAGCAGCTTTACAGGGATTAGGACTGAAGCTTTCTTT. The chain carries TRBV5-1 and TRBJ1-1, with a tentative D call TRBD1 (6 bases). There are 14 residues in the CDR3. Between the trimmed V and J ends, which lost 2 bases and 5 bases, there was a span of 13 bases. Germline V gives CDR1 SGHRS, CDR2 YFSETQ.

The chain uses TRBV7-7 and TRBJ2-7; 7 bases are shared with TRBD1. This CDR3 comprises 16 residues. Germline V gives CDR1 SSHAT, CDR2 FNYEAQ (reference sequence). Trimming cost V 2 bases and J 9 bases; bases outside gene matches: 16. CDR3 protein: CASSLNFGQADFGQYF. Written as DNA, the CDR3 is TGTGCCAGCAGCTTAAATTTCGGACAGGCGGACTTTGGGCAGTACTTC.

The J gene is TRBJ1-2, the V gene TRBV19; D possibly corresponds to TRBD1 (6 bases). V lost 4 bases to trimming and J lost 6 bases, with 6 bases between them. The CDR3 loop spans 11 amino acids. The V gene's germline CDR1 is LNHDA and CDR2 SQIVND (reference sequence). The CDR3 DNA reads TGTGCCAGTAGTACAGGGGATGGCTACACCTTC. Translation gives CASSTGDGYTF.

The genes are TRBV15 and TRBJ1-3, with 7 bases lining up with TRBD1. The CDR3 spans 16 residues. With V trimmed by 5 bases and J by 0 bases, 7 bases remained unmatched. Germline V gene data show CDR1 as LNHNV and CDR2 as YYDKDF (reference sequence). The CDR3: CATSATGAHSGNTIYF. The CDR3 DNA follows: TGTGCCACCAGCGCCACAGGGGCCCACTCTGGAAACACCATATATTTT. The variable domain in full, with the rest retrieved from reference TRBV15 and TRBJ1-3, is DAMVIQNPRYQVTQFGKPVTLSCSQTLNHNVMYWYQQKSSQAPKLLFHYYDKDFNNEADTPDNFQSRRPNTSFCFLDIRSPGLGDTAMYLCATSATGAHSGNTIYFGEGSWLTVV.

The CDR3 DNA reads TGTGCCAGCAGCTTACAGGGGCCTACTCGCGAGCAGTACTTC. Translating it yields CASSLQGPTREQYF. The chain has TRBV28 and TRBJ2-5; 7 positions match TRBD1. The closer fit of TRBJ2-7 to the DNA end suggests the J call may be wrong. Per the germline V gene, CDR1 is MDHEN and CDR2 is SYDVKM. This CDR3 contains 14 residues.

The chain is built from TRBV10-3 and TRBJ2-5; D is perhaps TRBD2 (5 bases). The germline V and J ends were trimmed by 3 bases and 3 bases, with 14 bases remaining between them. Germline lookup yields CDR1 ENHRY and CDR2 SYGVKD. The CDR3 contains 15 residues. DNA of the CDR3: TGTGCCATCAGTGACCAGACTAAAGAAAAAGAGACCCAGTACTTC. This gives the protein CAISDQTKEKETQYF.

The rearrangement joins TRBV6-5 to TRBJ2-7; TRBD1 agrees at 8 bases. CDR3 length: 15 amino acids. The germline CDR1 and CDR2 sequences are MNHEY and SVGAGI. The J segment lost 6 bases and the V segment lost 6 bases, leaving 13 bases of the junction unmatched. The CDR3, as DNA: TGTGCCAGCAGCCGTCGAGGACAGGGTAGAGGCGAGCAGTACTTC. It specifies CASSRRGQGRGEQYF.

This clone appeared once. This chain uses TRBV19 with TRBJ2-7; a weak D match, TRBD1 (6 bases). Trimming removed 3 bases from V and 4 bases from J, with 13 bases in between. Germline V CDR1 and CDR2: LNHDA, SQIVND (reference sequence). The CDR3 has 14 amino acids. CDR3 nucleotides: TGTGCCAGTAGTATTGGGGGACATACGTACGAGCAGTACTTC. Its translation: CASSIGGHTYEQYF.

The V gene is TRBV29-1, the J gene TRBJ1-5; maybe TRBD1 (6 bases). The CDR3 runs to 14 residues. In germline, CDR1 is SQVTM, CDR2 ANQGSEA. V lost 7 bases to trimming and J lost 0 bases, with 13 bases between them. The CDR3 DNA sequence: TGCAGCGCCGCGACAGGATATAGCAATCAGCCCCAGCATTTT. It codes for CSAATGYSNQPQHF.

The DNA of the CDR3 is TGTGCCAGCAGCCAAGGCCCAGGGGAACTGAATGAGCAGTTCTTC. As protein: CASSQGPGELNEQFF. The V gene is TRBV4-2, the J gene TRBJ2-1, with D possibly being TRBD1 (6 bases). The germline V and J ends were trimmed by 1 base and 7 bases, with 14 bases remaining between them. This CDR3 comprises 15 residues. The germline CDR1 and CDR2 sequences are LGHNA and YNFKEQ.

V usage is TRBV21-1 and J usage is TRBJ2-1; TRBD2 is the table's D call and was not checked against the DNA. TRBV21-1 is listed as a pseudogene. This CDR3 has 15 amino acids. CDR3 protein: CASSNALVRSNEQFF. The DNA for the CDR3 is TGTGCCAGCAGCAACGCCTTGGTTCGGTCCAATGAGCAGTTCTTC.